Listed below are T cell receptor beta chains from one sample, sequenced in a study of blood T cell repertoires in COVID-19. Sequencing used immunoSEQ multiplex PCR; TCRdb keeps in-frame clones, though not all of them. The data contain approximately 220,000 clones, about 80% of them seen just once; the ten biggest clones take up around 3%. Material: peripheral blood. These receptors all stem from a woman younger than 45 who had recovered from COVID-19. Both conserved end residues are part of each CDR3. D genes are given only for firm matches. Clone size is not always given. Where it is, it says once, few, many or a class for expanded clones.

j_call v_call clone_size d_call cdr3_nt cdr3_aa
TRBJ1-6 TRBV5-3 . . TGTGCCAGAAGCTTCACTAGGGATAATTCACCCCTCCACTTT CARSFTRDNSPLHF
TRBJ1-6 TRBV28 . . TGTGCCAGCAGTTTAATGCGGGGTGGATATAATTCACCCCTCCACTTT CASSLMRGGYNSPLHF
TRBJ1-5 TRBV19 few . TGTGCCAGTAGTATAGAGGTGGGGAGATGGCAGCCCCAGCATTTT CASSIEVGRWQPQHF
TRBJ1-2 TRBV28 . TRBD1 TGTGCCAGCAGTTTACCCGGGACAGCTAACTATGGCTACACCTTC CASSLPGTANYGYTF
TRBJ1-1 TRBV11-2 few . TGTGCCAGCAGCCCCGAGGGTATAGGCACTGAAGCTTTCTTT CASSPEGIGTEAFF
TRBJ1-5 TRBV2 . . TGTGCCAGCTCGGGGTTTAGTCAGCCCCAGCATTTT CASSGFSQPQHF
TRBJ1-2 TRBV30 . . TGTGCCTGGCAACAGCCTCCGCGAATTTATGGCTACACCTTC CAWQQPPRIYGYTF
TRBJ2-1 TRBV7-2 . . TGTGCCAGCAGCTTAGGGGCGGGAAGGCACAATGAGCAGTTCTTC CASSLGAGRHNEQFF
TRBJ1-4 TRBV24-1 . . TGTGCCACCAGTGATTTCGGTACAGGGAAGGATGAAAAACTGTTTTTT CATSDFGTGKDEKLFF
TRBJ2-1 TRBV7-3 . TRBD2 TGTGCCAGCAGTCCTGGCGGCCTAGCGGACAATGAGCAGTTCTTC CASSPGGLADNEQFF
TRBJ1-5 TRBV20-1 . TRBD1 TGCAGTGCTAGTGACAGGGAAAACAATCAGCCCCAGCATTTT CSASDRENNQPQHF
TRBJ2-1 TRBV7-9 few . TGTGCCAGCAGCTCTCTGCGACGGACAAATGAGCAGTTCTTC CASSSLRRTNEQFF
TRBJ2-5 TRBV5-1 . . TGCGCCAGCAGCCAAGACAGTTACCAAGAGACCCAGTACTTC CASSQDSYQETQYF
TRBJ1-1 TRBV25-1 . . TGTGCCAGCAGTGCCCTGGGAGTGAGCACTGAAGCTTTCTTT CASSALGVSTEAFF